Presented here are 25 T cell receptor beta chains from one specimen sequenced in a study of OX40 agonist ivuxolimab in advanced cancers. Assay: immunoSEQ multiplex PCR; the TCRdb copy retains only in-frame clones and omits some. The sample gives tens of thousands of clones, 90% of which show up once; 26% is in the top ten. This specimen consisted of CD4+ or CD8+ T cells sorted from blood, obtained in a trial of the OX40 agonist ivuxolimab. The receptors were sampled from an adult with an advanced solid tumor such as melanoma, head and neck, liver or kidney cancer.

J is TRBJ2-7 and V is TRBV4-1, with a tentative D call TRBD2 (5 bases). The germline CDR1 and CDR2 sequences are MGHRA and YSYEKL. Trimming took 2 bases from V and 2 from J, leaving 16 bases between them. The CDR3 runs to 16 residues. The CDR3: CASSQNPVRTPYEQYF. CDR3 nucleotide sequence: TGCGCCAGCAGCCAAAACCCCGTCCGGACTCCCTACGAGCAGTACTTC.

The count of this clone is one. This chain connects TRBV30 to TRBJ2-7; D is unresolved. Trimming shortened V by 2 bases and J by 3 bases, and 8 bases separated the two germline ends. The V gene's germline CDR1 is GTSNPN and CDR2 SVGIG (reference sequence). The CDR3 is made up of 12 amino acids. The CDR3 reads CAWSSGLYEQYF. CDR3 DNA: TGTGCCTGGAGTAGTGGTCTCTACGAGCAGTACTTC.

V and J are TRBV9 and TRBJ2-6; D might be TRBD1 or TRBD2, each matching 7 bases. Trimming cost V 3 bases and J 2 bases, with 12 bases left between them. CDR3 size: 16 residues. The germline V gene encodes CDR1 SGDLS and CDR2 YYNGEE. The chain's CDR3 is CASSAQGGAGANVLTF. The CDR3 bases are TGTGCCAGCAGCGCCCAGGGGGGGGCTGGGGCCAACGTCCTGACTTTC.

This chain connects TRBV6-5 to TRBJ2-1; D not certain. The CDR3 is 15 residues long. In germline, CDR1 is MNHEY, CDR2 SVGAGI. The V and J ends lost 2 bases and 1 base respectively, with 9 bases between them. CDR3 sequence reads: CASSYLKESYNEQFF. The CDR3 coding sequence is TGTGCCAGCAGTTACCTTAAGGAATCCTACAATGAGCAGTTCTTC.

Here the CDR3 reads CASSLKPGLAEETQYF. The CDR3 region has the DNA TGTGCCAGCAGCTTGAAACCGGGACTAGCAGAAGAGACCCAGTACTTC. This chain uses TRBV5-6 with TRBJ2-5; 9 bases agree with TRBD2. The germline gives CDR1 SGHDT, CDR2 YYEEEE. The V gene end was trimmed by 1 base and the J gene end by 3 bases; junction bases not matched to a gene: 7. This CDR3 is 16 amino acids long.

The rearrangement uses TRBV28 and TRBJ2-7; no clear D gene. Trimming stripped 3 bases from V and 0 bases from J, with 6 bases between. From germline, CDR1 is MDHEN and CDR2 SYDVKM. This CDR3 has 13 residues. The CDR3 nucleotides read TGTGCCAGCAGTTTCGGCAGCTCCTACGAGCAGTACTTC. Its protein is CASSFGSSYEQYF.

This chain uses TRBV4-2 with TRBJ1-2, with 8 bases that match TRBD1. The CDR3 consists of 16 residues. The J segment lost 2 bases and the V segment lost 5 bases, leaving 10 bases of the junction unmatched. Germline V gene lookup returns CDR1 LGHNA and CDR2 YNFKEQ. As DNA, the CDR3 is TGTGCCAGCAGCGAAAAGACAGGGGCCCTAAACTATGGCTACACCTTC. Protein product: CASSEKTGALNYGYTF.

This clone is a singleton in its sample. CDR3 DNA sequence: TGTGCCAGCAGCTTACTCCGGAACTCCTATAATTCACCCCTCCACTTT. It encodes CASSLLRNSYNSPLHF. The gene calls are TRBV7-3 and TRBJ1-6, with D unresolved. Germline V gene lookup returns CDR1 SGHTA and CDR2 FQGTGA. The CDR3 has 16 residues. V shed 2 bases and J shed 0 bases, with 8 bases lying between them.

The rearrangement links TRBV5-6 to TRBJ2-2; 9 bases map to TRBD2. This CDR3 contains 18 residues. The V gene end was trimmed by 0 bases and the J gene end by 5 bases; junction bases not matched to a gene: 11. The germline V gene encodes CDR1 SGHDT and CDR2 YYEEEE. This chain's CDR3 is CASSLAWTSAGETGELFF. The CDR3 nucleotides are TGTGCCAGCAGCTTGGCGTGGACTAGCGCCGGAGAGACCGGGGAGCTGTTTTTT.

CDR3 nucleotide sequence: TGTGCCAGCAGCCCTTTTGTAATGGAGACCCAGTACTTC. Protein: CASSPFVMETQYF. This chain connects TRBV28 to TRBJ2-5; the D is unclear. The CDR3 is 13 amino acids. V lost 6 bases to trimming and J lost 5 bases, with 13 bases between them. In germline, CDR1 is MDHEN, CDR2 SYDVKM.

The V gene is TRBV28, the J gene TRBJ2-3; 10 nucleotides align to TRBD2. This CDR3 has 15 residues. Losses at the gene ends were 5 bases for V and 4 bases for J; bases not matched to a gene: 6. The V gene's germline CDR1 is MDHEN and CDR2 SYDVKM. The CDR3 nucleotides are TGTGCCAGCAGTCCGATGACTAGCGGGTCAGATACGCAGTATTTT. Translation: CASSPMTSGSDTQYF.

CDR3 amino acids: CASSSSYGGYEQYF. Written as DNA, the CDR3 is TGTGCCAGCAGCTCCTCTTATGGAGGGTACGAGCAGTACTTC. V is TRBV11-2 and J is TRBJ2-7, with D possibly matching TRBD2 (6 bases). Trimming pared 4 bases from V and 4 bases from J, leaving 14 bases between. Germline CDR1 reads SGHAT; CDR2 reads FQNNGV. The CDR3 is made up of 14 amino acids.

This chain joins TRBV5-1 and TRBJ2-1; D gene ambiguous. V was clipped by 1 base and J by 3 bases, with 8 bases between them. This CDR3 spans 14 amino acids. Germline loops: CDR1 SGHRS, CDR2 YFSETQ. The CDR3 protein is CASSLPRIYNEQFF. The CDR3 DNA sequence: TGCGCCAGCAGCTTGCCGCGGATCTACAATGAGCAGTTCTTC.

CDR3 coding DNA: TGTGCCAGCAGTTATGGGGGGACAGGGTCCTACGAGCAGTACTTC. Translating gives CASSYGGTGSYEQYF. The genes are TRBV6-6 and TRBJ2-7, with 9 bases aligning to TRBD1. J gave up 1 base and V 3 bases, and 4 bases lay outside the gene matches. The CDR3 covers 15 residues. The germline V gene encodes CDR1 MNHNY and CDR2 SVGAGI (reference sequence).

The chain has TRBV9 and TRBJ2-7; D might be TRBD1 or TRBD2, each matching 5 bases. The CDR3 sequence is 15 residues long. V was trimmed by 2 bases and J by 2 bases, leaving 14 bases between them. Germline-derived CDR1 and CDR2 are SGDLS and YYNGEE. CDR3 region: CASSVGGTSTYEQYF. CDR3 DNA: TGTGCCAGCAGCGTGGGTGGGACGTCCACCTACGAGCAGTACTTC.

The rearrangement joins TRBV7-9 to TRBJ1-5, with D unclear. Germline values: CDR1 SEHNR, CDR2 FQNEAQ (reference sequence). V lost 1 base and J lost 7, with 5 bases in between. CDR3 size: 12 residues. CDR3 sequence reads: CASSLEAQPQHF. The CDR3 bases are TGTGCCAGCAGCTTAGAGGCCCAGCCCCAGCATTTT.

The chain is built from TRBV29-1 and TRBJ2-7; TRBD2 might be the D (6 bases). The V end lost 6 bases, the J end lost 0 bases, and 18 bases lay between the germline ends. The CDR3 runs 15 residues. Looked up from germline, CDR1 is SQVTM and CDR2 is ANQGSEA. DNA for the CDR3: TGCAGCGTCCTCGGGACTTTCCGGGGCTCCTACGAGCAGTACTTC. Its translation is CSVLGTFRGSYEQYF.

This clone was seen a few times. The J gene is TRBJ1-1, the V gene TRBV7-9; D possibly corresponds to TRBD1 (5 bases). V was shortened by 6 bases and J by 1 base, with 9 bases between the two germline ends. The length of the CDR3 is 13 residues. The germline gives CDR1 SEHNR, CDR2 FQNEAQ (reference sequence). CDR3 coding DNA: TGTGCCAGCAGGGGGCAAGAGAACACTGAAGCTTTCTTT. Translating it yields CASRGQENTEAFF.

The chain recombines TRBV9 with TRBJ2-5; D might be TRBD1 (5 bases). The CDR3 totals 15 residues. V was pared by 0 bases and J by 4 bases, with 13 bases between. Germline loops: CDR1 SGDLS, CDR2 YYNGEE. The CDR3 nucleotides read TGTGCCAGCAGCGTAGATCAAGGGGCTATAGAGACCCAGTACTTC. The encoded protein is CASSVDQGAIETQYF. The whole variable domain, remainder taken from reference TRBV9 and TRBJ2-5, is DSGVTQTPKHLITATGQRVTLRCSPRSGDLSVYWYQQSLDQGLQFLIQYYNGEERAKGNILERFSAQQFPDLHSELNLSSLELGDSALYFCASSVDQGAIETQYFGPGTRLLVL.

J is TRBJ2-7 and V is TRBV27, with D hard to call. The germline V gene has CDR1 MNHEY and CDR2 SMNVEV (reference sequence). The CDR3 extends over 13 amino acids. V gave up 6 bases and J gave up 2 bases, with 11 bases separating them. The DNA of the CDR3 is TGTGCCAGCAGCCCAACAAAGACCTACGAGCAGTACTTC. Translated, it gives CASSPTKTYEQYF.

The rearrangement uses TRBV2 and TRBJ2-3, with D possibly TRBD1 on 6 matching bases. V lost 3 bases, J lost 2 bases, and 15 bases lay in between. There are 16 residues in the CDR3. Germline V gives CDR1 SNHLY, CDR2 FYNNEI. CDR3 sequence: CASSESRQEHTDTQYF. The CDR3 coding sequence is TGTGCCAGCAGTGAGTCTAGACAGGAACACACAGATACGCAGTATTTT.

The chain carries TRBV5-6 and TRBJ1-4; D may be TRBD1 (6 bases). The CDR3 sequence is 15 residues long. Trimming stripped 3 bases from V and 3 bases from J, with 12 bases between. CDR1 is SGHDT, CDR2 YYEEEE, per germline. This CDR3 is CASSYPEGANEKLFF. In DNA, the CDR3 is TGTGCCAGCAGCTACCCAGAGGGGGCTAATGAAAAACTGTTTTTT.

The CDR3 region has the DNA TGTGCCAGCAGCGTAGACAGACATAGCTCTGGAAACACCATATATTTT. Encoded protein: CASSVDRHSSGNTIYF. The chain has TRBV9 and TRBJ1-3; no definite D call. Trimming cost V 0 bases and J 0 bases, with 10 bases left between them. The CDR3 has 16 amino acids. Looked up from germline, CDR1 is SGDLS and CDR2 is YYNGEE. Using reference TRBV9 and TRBJ1-3 for the parts outside the CDR3, the full variable domain is DSGVTQTPKHLITATGQRVTLRCSPRSGDLSVYWYQQSLDQGLQFLIQYYNGEERAKGNILERFSAQQFPDLHSELNLSSLELGDSALYFCASSVDRHSSGNTIYFGEGSWLTVV.

The chain carries TRBV2 and TRBJ2-5; the match to TRBD2 covers 10 bases. Per the germline V gene, CDR1 is SNHLY and CDR2 is FYNNEI. The CDR3 consists of 19 residues. Unmatched junction bases numbered 19, after V lost 6 bases and J lost 3 bases. CDR3 protein: CASREGFTSGAEAEETQYF. The DNA of the CDR3 is TGTGCCAGCAGAGAGGGGTTTACTAGCGGGGCCGAGGCGGAAGAGACCCAGTACTTC.

This rearrangement joins TRBV6-5 to TRBJ2-5; a possible D gene is TRBD2 (6 bases). V was shortened by 4 bases and J by 2 bases, with 11 bases between the two germline ends. This CDR3 spans 14 amino acids. Germline lookup yields CDR1 MNHEY and CDR2 SVGAGI. CDR3 amino acids: CASSFSGAQETQYF. CDR3 sequence (DNA): TGTGCCAGCAGTTTTAGCGGAGCGCAAGAGACCCAGTACTTC.